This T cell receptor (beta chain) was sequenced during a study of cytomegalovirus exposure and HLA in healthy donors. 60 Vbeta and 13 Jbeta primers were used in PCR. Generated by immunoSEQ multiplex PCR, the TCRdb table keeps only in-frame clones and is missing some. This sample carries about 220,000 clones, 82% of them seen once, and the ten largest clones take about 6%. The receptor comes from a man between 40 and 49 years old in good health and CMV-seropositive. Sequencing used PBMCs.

CDR3 region: CASSISGTGAVNTQYF. The CDR3 DNA sequence: TGTGCCAGTAGTATCTCCGGGACAGGAGCTGTGAATACGCAGTATTTT. The chain has TRBV19 and TRBJ2-3; 8 bases are a match to TRBD1. The V segment lost 3 bases and the J segment 7 bases; nucleotides outside the gene matches: 12. The CDR3 is made up of 16 amino acids. Germline values: CDR1 LNHDA, CDR2 SQIVND (reference sequence).